This T cell receptor (beta chain) was documented in a study of T cells in Graves' hyperthyroidism and ophthalmopathy. The investigators amplified TCR beta CDR3 regions from RNA transcripts. TCR CDR3 regions were first amplified by RT-PCR with HTBI primers. TCRdb ran MiXCR on the multiplex PCR reads and lists one entry per CDR3 protein. The table lists about 380,000 distinct CDR3 sequences, roughly 14% of them singletons. The ends lost 1 base at V and 5 bases at J; junction bases unmatched: 13. This CDR3 contains 17 residues. CDR1 and CDR2 (germline): DFQATT, SNEGSKA (reference sequence). In this sample, this clonotype turned up a few times.

The receptor's source is a woman aged 55-75 years with Graves' hyperthyroidism. The sequenced sample was blood. J is TRBJ2-2 and V is TRBV20-1; 7 nucleotides line up with TRBD2. CDR3 nucleotide sequence: TGCAGTGCTAGAGGAGCCAGGGCTAGCGGAGTGACCGGGGAGCTGTTTTTT. Translating it yields CSARGARASGVTGELFF.